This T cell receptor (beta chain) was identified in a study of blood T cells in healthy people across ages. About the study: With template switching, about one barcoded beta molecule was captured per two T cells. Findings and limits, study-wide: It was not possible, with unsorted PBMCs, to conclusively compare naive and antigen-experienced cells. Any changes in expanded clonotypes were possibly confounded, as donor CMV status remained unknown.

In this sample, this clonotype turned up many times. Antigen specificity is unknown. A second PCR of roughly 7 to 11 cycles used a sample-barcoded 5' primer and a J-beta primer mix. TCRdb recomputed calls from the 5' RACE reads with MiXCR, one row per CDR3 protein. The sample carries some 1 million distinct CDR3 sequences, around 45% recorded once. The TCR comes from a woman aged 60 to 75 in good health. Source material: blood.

In DNA, the CDR3 is TGTGCCAGCAGTCCCACCGGGACAGGGGACTACGAGCAGTACTTC. Amino acid sequence: CASSPTGTGDYEQYF. The chain has TRBV27 and TRBJ2-7; 10 bases fit TRBD1. The ends lost 5 bases at V and 3 bases at J; junction bases unmatched: 7. Germline V gene data show CDR1 as MNHEY and CDR2 as SMNVEV (reference sequence). The CDR3 is made up of 15 amino acids.